This T cell receptor (beta chain) came from a study of blood T cells in healthy people across ages. Study-wide points: The CMV status of each donor remained undetermined, and this could have confounded shifts in expanded clonotypes. The study regarded diversity estimates from one million T cells as underestimates. Naive CD4+ cells and diversity were both higher in long-lived donors than in aged donors. Diversity of TCR beta per million T cells declined in a roughly linear way with age.

A J-beta primer mix and a sample-barcoded 5' primer were used in a second PCR of about 7 to 11 cycles. TCRdb reanalysed the 5' RACE reads using MiXCR and keeps one entry per CDR3 protein. The sample yields hundreds of thousands of distinct CDR3 sequences, 40% to 45% seen once. Only a few counts were recorded for this clonotype. As yet, its antigen is unknown. This CDR3 is built from 13 residues. Germline assignment: CDR1 MGHDK and CDR2 SYGVNS. V lost 4 bases to trimming and J lost 8 bases; unmatched junction nucleotides: 6. The origin of this receptor is an elderly man in good health. Material: blood. This sequence joins TRBV25-1 and TRBJ1-2; 8 bases line up with TRBD1. The CDR3 reads CASSGTGNRGYTF. The DNA of the CDR3 is TGTGCCAGCAGTGGGACAGGGAATCGCGGCTACACCTTC.